This entry lists 15 T cell receptor beta chains sequenced from one sample in a study of T cells in tumors after PD-1 blockade. The assay was immunoSEQ multiplex PCR, and TCRdb's table has in-frame clones only and misses some. The sample shows roughly 14,000 clones, roughly four fifths of them seen only once. Sample: PBMCs, taken after anti-PD-1 treatment. The receptors were sampled from a human donor with basal cell carcinoma.

A single count supports this clone. The rearrangement uses TRBV19 and TRBJ1-2; D is perhaps TRBD1 (6 bases). The CDR3 length is 13 residues. Trimming stripped 6 bases from V and 4 bases from J, with 12 bases between. Per the germline V gene, CDR1 is LNHDA and CDR2 is SQIVND (reference sequence). The CDR3, as DNA: TGTGCCAGTAGCCGGGACACGCGCTATGGCTACACCTTC. Translating it yields CASSRDTRYGYTF. The complete variable domain, with remaining parts taken from reference TRBV19 and TRBJ1-2, reads DGGITQSPKYLFRKEGQNVTLSCEQNLNHDAMYWYRQDPGQGLRLIYYSQIVNDFQKGDIAEGYSVSREKKESFPLTVTSAQKNPTAFYLCASSRDTRYGYTFGSGTRLTVV.

The gene calls are TRBV6-1 and TRBJ1-2, with D possibly matching TRBD1 (5 bases). CDR1 is MNHNS and CDR2 is SASEGT in the germline V gene. Trimming took 1 base from V and 8 from J, leaving 14 bases between them. The CDR3 consists of 14 residues. CDR3 amino acids: CASSEGGVPEGYTF. The CDR3 coding sequence is TGTGCCAGCAGTGAAGGGGGCGTTCCGGAGGGCTACACCTTC.

J is TRBJ1-1 and V is TRBV19; D gene uncertain. The ends were cut back, 3 bases at V and 1 base at J, with 9 bases in the middle. This CDR3 is built from 14 residues. The V gene's germline CDR1 is LNHDA and CDR2 SQIVND (reference sequence). Written as DNA, the CDR3 is TGTGCCAGTAGTATTGCCGGGAGGAACACTGAAGCTTTCTTT. Its translation: CASSIAGRNTEAFF. Complete variable domain (other parts from reference TRBV19 and TRBJ1-1): DGGITQSPKYLFRKEGQNVTLSCEQNLNHDAMYWYRQDPGQGLRLIYYSQIVNDFQKGDIAEGYSVSREKKESFPLTVTSAQKNPTAFYLCASSIAGRNTEAFFGQGTRLTVV.

V gene TRBV7-9 combines with J gene TRBJ1-2, with 7 nucleotides matching TRBD1. J was trimmed by 4 bases and V by 7 bases; bases with no gene match: 9. CDR1 SEHNR and CDR2 FQNEAQ come from the germline V gene (reference sequence). This CDR3 contains 14 residues. CDR3 nucleotides: TGTGCCAGCACGGCAAACAGGGGCGGCTATGGCTACACCTTC. This codes for CASTANRGGYGYTF. Together with reference TRBV7-9 and TRBJ1-2, the CDR3 gives the full variable domain: DTGVSQNPRHKITKRGQNVTFRCDPISEHNRLYWYRQTLGQGPEFLTYFQNEAQLEKSRLLSDRFSAERPKGSFSTLEIQRTEQGDSAMYLCASTANRGGYGYTFGSGTRLTVV.

This clone was counted once. The chain combines TRBV21-1 with TRBJ2-5. TRBV21-1 corresponds to a pseudogene. The CDR3 length is 16 residues. As DNA, the CDR3 is TGTGCCAGTAGGACTTACAGGACTTCCCGGTCAGAGACCCAGTACTTC. This codes for CASRTYRTSRSETQYF.

V and J are TRBV30 and TRBJ2-1; a weak D match, TRBD2 (5 bases). The V gene's germline CDR1 is GTSNPN and CDR2 SVGIG (reference sequence). The CDR3 is 14 amino acids. The V and J ends lost 1 base and 4 bases respectively, with 11 bases between them. This CDR3 reads CAWSGGSEYNEQFF. CDR3 DNA: TGTGCCTGGAGTGGCGGTAGCGAATACAATGAGCAGTTCTTC.

This chain connects TRBV6-2 or TRBV6-3 to TRBJ2-5; D is possibly TRBD1 (6 bases). Germline CDR1 and CDR2: MNHEY and SVGEGT. V shed 2 bases and J shed 1 base, with 8 bases lying between them. The CDR3 length is 14 residues. CDR3 nucleotide sequence: TGTGCCAGCAGTTACGGACAGTTCCAAGAGACCCAGTACTTC. Encoded protein: CASSYGQFQETQYF.

The CDR3, as DNA: TGTGCCAGCAGGCGCAGGGGGCTCTTACAAGAGACCCAGTACTTC. This encodes CASRRRGLLQETQYF. The chain joins TRBV28 to TRBJ2-5; TRBD1 aligns across 8 bases. Germline V gene data show CDR1 as MDHEN and CDR2 as SYDVKM. The CDR3 runs to 15 residues. The ends lost 6 bases at V and 2 bases at J; junction bases unmatched: 8.

The chain couples TRBV12-3 or TRBV12-4 to TRBJ2-2, with no clear D. Trimming took off 5 bases at V and 4 bases at J, with 8 bases between the two ends. The CDR3 sequence is 13 residues long. This CDR3 reads CASSDMATGELFF. The CDR3 DNA is TGTGCCAGCAGTGACATGGCCACCGGGGAGCTGTTTTTT.

For this clone: At one end the junction does not follow the germline gene, possibly because of a read error. Within the sample, other DNA sequences also encode this same CDR3. The rearrangement uses TRBV2 and TRBJ2-1; TRBD2 is a possible D gene (7 bases). The CDR3 has 19 amino acids. CDR1 is SNHLY and CDR2 is FYNNEI in the germline V gene. The CDR3 sequence is CASCEGGAGAGSSYNEQFF. As DNA, the CDR3 is TGTGCCAGCTGTGAGGGGGGGGCGGGGGCGGGGAGCTCCTACAATGAGCAGTTCTTC.

The chain joins TRBV7-2 to TRBJ2-6; the match to TRBD1 covers 7 bases. Germline CDR1 and CDR2: SGHTA and FQGNSA. V was clipped by 5 bases and J by 2 bases; unmatched bases: 9. This CDR3 has 17 residues. The CDR3 DNA sequence: TGTGCCAGCAGCCGGGACAGCCCGCGGGCTGGGGCCAACGTCCTGACTTTC. This translates into CASSRDSPRAGANVLTF.

In its sample, this clone was seen once. V usage is TRBV28 and J usage is TRBJ2-7; either TRBD1 or TRBD2 may fit D (5 bases each). Germline V gives CDR1 MDHEN, CDR2 SYDVKM. V lost 6 bases to trimming and J lost 0 bases, with 15 bases between them. The CDR3 is made up of 15 amino acids. The CDR3 sequence is CASSLGTSLSYEQYF. The DNA for the CDR3 is TGTGCCAGCAGCCTCGGGACCTCCCTCTCCTACGAGCAGTACTTC.

The rearrangement uses TRBV27 and TRBJ2-5; 8 bases match TRBD2. The germline V gene has CDR1 MNHEY and CDR2 SMNVEV (reference sequence). The J segment lost 5 bases and the V segment lost 3 bases, leaving 14 bases of the junction unmatched. The CDR3 has 17 residues. CDR3 bases: TGTGCCAGCAGTTTCGGTCGTTTGGGACTAGGCCTGGAGACCCAGTACTTC. Its protein is CASSFGRLGLGLETQYF.

The rearrangement uses TRBV19 and TRBJ2-1; 10 bases map to TRBD1. Germline CDR1 reads LNHDA; CDR2 reads SQIVND (reference sequence). The CDR3 loop spans 15 amino acids. Trimming at V came to 7 bases and at J to 0 bases, leaving 3 bases not matched to a gene. CDR3 sequence (DNA): TGTGCCAGTATGGGGGACAGGGGCTCCTACAATGAGCAGTTCTTC. Protein sequence: CASMGDRGSYNEQFF.

This clone was detected only a few times. The chain combines TRBV25-1 with TRBJ1-2, with 7 bases lining up with TRBD1. Germline values: CDR1 MGHDK, CDR2 SYGVNS. CDR3 length equals 18 residues. Trimming removed 1 base from V and 2 bases from J; junction bases left unmatched: 13. CDR3 residues: CASSEFTPTGRGNYGYTF. DNA for the CDR3: TGTGCCAGCAGTGAATTTACGCCAACTGGCAGGGGGAACTATGGCTACACCTTC.